This TCR beta chain was sequenced in a study of T cells after yellow fever vaccination. Looking at the study overall: With SMART-Seq v4 Ultra Low Input, the fractions containing low cell numbers were prepared. Findings and limits, study-wide: The secondary T-cell response peaked on day 5, not day 15, but was weaker.

MiXCR, applied by TCRdb to the 5' RACE reads, yields one record per CDR3 protein. The sample yields more than 15,000 distinct CDR3 sequences, just over 4% seen once. The CDR3 length is 13 residues. Trimming left V 0 bases short and J 7 bases short, with 7 bases between. Germline V gene data show CDR1 as KGHSH and CDR2 as LQKENI. This clonotype was recorded many times. The sample consisted of PBMCs, either bulk or a sorted T-cell subset (CD4+, CD8+, memory, or dextramer-sorted; not recorded which), taken 15 days after the yellow fever booster vaccination. The source of this sequence is a man aged 25-45 years who received the YFV17D yellow fever vaccine. The chain combines TRBV18 with TRBJ2-1; D is undetermined. Here the CDR3 DNA reads TGTGCCAGCTCACCACCGGCTGGAAATGAGCAGTTCTTC. Protein sequence: CASSPPAGNEQFF.